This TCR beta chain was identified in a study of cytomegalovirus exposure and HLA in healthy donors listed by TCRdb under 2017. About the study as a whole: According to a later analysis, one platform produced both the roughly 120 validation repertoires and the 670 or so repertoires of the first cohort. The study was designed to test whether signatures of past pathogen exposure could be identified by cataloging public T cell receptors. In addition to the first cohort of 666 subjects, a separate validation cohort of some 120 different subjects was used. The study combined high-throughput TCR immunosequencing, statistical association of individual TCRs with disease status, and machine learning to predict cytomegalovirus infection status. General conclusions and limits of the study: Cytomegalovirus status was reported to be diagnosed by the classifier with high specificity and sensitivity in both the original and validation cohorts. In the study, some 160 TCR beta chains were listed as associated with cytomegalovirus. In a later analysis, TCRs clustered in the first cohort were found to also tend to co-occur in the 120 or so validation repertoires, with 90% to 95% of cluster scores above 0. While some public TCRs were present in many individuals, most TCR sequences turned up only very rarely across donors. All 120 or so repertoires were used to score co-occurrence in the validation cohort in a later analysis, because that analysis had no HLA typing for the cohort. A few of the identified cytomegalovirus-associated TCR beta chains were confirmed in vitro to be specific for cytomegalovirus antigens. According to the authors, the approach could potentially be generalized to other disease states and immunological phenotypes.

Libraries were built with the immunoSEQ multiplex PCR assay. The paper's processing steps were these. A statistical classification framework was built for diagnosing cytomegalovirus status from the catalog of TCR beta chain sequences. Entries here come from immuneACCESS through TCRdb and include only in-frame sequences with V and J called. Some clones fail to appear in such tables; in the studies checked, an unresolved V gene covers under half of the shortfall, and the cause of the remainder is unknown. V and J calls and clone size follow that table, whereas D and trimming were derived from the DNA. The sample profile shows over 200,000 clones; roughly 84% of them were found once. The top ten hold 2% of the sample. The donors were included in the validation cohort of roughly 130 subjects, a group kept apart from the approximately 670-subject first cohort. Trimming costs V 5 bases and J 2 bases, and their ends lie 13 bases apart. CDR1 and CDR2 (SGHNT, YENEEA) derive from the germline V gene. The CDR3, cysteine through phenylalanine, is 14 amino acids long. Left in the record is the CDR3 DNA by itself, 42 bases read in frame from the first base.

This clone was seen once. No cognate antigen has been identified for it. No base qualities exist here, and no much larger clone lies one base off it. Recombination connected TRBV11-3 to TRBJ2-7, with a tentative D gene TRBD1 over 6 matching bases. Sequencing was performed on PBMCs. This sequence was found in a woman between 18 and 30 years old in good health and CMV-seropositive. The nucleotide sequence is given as TGTGCCAGCAGCCCAGGGACACCACCCTACGAGCAGTACTTC. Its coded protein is CASSPGTPPYEQYF.